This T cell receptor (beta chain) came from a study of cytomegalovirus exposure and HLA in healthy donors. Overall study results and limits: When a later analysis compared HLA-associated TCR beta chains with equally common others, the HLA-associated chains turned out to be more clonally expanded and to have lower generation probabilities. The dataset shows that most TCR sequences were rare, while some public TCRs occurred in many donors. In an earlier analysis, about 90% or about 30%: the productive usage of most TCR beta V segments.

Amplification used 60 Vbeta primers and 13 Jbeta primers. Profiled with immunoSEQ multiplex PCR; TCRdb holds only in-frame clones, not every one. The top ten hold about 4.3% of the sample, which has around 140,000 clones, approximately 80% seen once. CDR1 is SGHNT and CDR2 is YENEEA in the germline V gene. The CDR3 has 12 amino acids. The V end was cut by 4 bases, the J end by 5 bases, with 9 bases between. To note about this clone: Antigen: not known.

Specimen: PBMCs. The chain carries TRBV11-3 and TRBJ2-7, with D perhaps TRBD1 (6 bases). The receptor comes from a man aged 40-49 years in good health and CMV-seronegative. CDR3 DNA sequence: TGTGCCAGCAGCTCTCAGGGGAACGAGCAGTACTTC. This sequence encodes CASSSQGNEQYF.